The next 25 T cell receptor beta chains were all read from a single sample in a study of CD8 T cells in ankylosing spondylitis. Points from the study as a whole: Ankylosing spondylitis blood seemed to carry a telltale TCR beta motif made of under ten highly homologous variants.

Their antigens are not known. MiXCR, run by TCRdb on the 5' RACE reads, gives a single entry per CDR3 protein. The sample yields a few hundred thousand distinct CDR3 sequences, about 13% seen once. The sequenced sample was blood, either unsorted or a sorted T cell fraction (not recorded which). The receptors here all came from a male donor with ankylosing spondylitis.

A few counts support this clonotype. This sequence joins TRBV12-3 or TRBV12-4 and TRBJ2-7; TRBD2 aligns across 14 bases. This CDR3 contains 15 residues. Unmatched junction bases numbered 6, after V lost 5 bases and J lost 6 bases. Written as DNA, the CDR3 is TGTGCCAGCAGTGGGGGGACTAGCGGGAGAACCGAGCAGTACTTC. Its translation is CASSGGTSGRTEQYF.

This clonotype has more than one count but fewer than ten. CDR3 protein: CASKRGRTDTQYF. The CDR3, as DNA: TGTGCCAGCAAAAGGGGCCGAACAGATACGCAGTATTTT. The rearrangement joins TRBV7-9 to TRBJ2-3, with a tentative D call TRBD1 (5 bases). The CDR3 has 13 amino acids. With 7 bases removed from V and 3 bases from J, the gap between germline ends came to 11 bases. In germline, CDR1 is SEHNR, CDR2 FQNEAQ (reference sequence). The variable domain in full, with the rest retrieved from reference TRBV7-9 and TRBJ2-3, is DTGVSQNPRHKITKRGQNVTFRCDPISEHNRLYWYRQTLGQGPEFLTYFQNEAQLEKSRLLSDRFSAERPKGSFSTLEIQRTEQGDSAMYLCASKRGRTDTQYFGPGTRLTVL.

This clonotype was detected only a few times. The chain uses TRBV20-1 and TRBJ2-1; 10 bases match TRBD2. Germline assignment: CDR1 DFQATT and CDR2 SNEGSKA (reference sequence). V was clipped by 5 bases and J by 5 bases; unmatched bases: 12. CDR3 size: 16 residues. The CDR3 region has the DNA TGCAGTGCTGGAACTATCAGCGGGAGGGCAAACAATGAGCAGTTCTTC. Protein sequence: CSAGTISGRANNEQFF.

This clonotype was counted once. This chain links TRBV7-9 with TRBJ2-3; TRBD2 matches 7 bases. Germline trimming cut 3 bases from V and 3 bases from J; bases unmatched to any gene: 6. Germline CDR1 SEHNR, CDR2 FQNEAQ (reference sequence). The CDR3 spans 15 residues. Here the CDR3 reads CASSLGGRWTDTQYF. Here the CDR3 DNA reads TGTGCCAGCAGCTTGGGGGGGAGATGGACAGATACGCAGTATTTT. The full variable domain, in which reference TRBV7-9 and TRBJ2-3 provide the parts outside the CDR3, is DTGVSQNPRHKITKRGQNVTFRCDPISEHNRLYWYRQTLGQGPEFLTYFQNEAQLEKSRLLSDRFSAERPKGSFSTLEIQRTEQGDSAMYLCASSLGGRWTDTQYFGPGTRLTVL.

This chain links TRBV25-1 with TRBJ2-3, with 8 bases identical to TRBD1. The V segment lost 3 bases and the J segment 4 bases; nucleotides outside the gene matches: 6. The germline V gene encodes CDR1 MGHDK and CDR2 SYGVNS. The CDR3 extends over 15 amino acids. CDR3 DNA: TGTGCCAGCAGTGACGGACAGGGCTGGGCAGATACGCAGTATTTT. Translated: CASSDGQGWADTQYF. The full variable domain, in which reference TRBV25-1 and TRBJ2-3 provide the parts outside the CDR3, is EADIYQTPRYLVIGTGKKITLECSQTMGHDKMYWYQQDPGMELHLIHYSYGVNSTEKGDLSSESTVSRIRTEHFPLTLESARPSHTSQYLCASSDGQGWADTQYFGPGTRLTVL.

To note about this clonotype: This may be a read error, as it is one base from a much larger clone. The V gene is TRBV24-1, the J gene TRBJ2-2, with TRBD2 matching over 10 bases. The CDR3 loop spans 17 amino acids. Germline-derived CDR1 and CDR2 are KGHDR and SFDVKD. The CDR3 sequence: CATSDSYGTSDTGELVF. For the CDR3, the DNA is TGTGCCACCAGTGATTCCTACGGGACTAGCGACACCGGGGAGCTGGTTTTT.

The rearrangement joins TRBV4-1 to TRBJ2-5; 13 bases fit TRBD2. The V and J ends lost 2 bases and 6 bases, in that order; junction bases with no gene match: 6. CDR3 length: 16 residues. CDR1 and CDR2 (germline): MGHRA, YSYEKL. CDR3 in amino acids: CASSQSLTSGRKTQYF. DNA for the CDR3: TGCGCCAGCAGCCAAAGCCTGACTAGCGGGAGGAAGACCCAGTACTTC.

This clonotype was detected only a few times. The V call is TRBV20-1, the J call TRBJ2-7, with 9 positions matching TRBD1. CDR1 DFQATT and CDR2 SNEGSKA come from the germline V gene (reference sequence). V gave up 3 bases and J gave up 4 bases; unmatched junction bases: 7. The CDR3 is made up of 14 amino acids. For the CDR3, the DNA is TGCAGTGCTAGTGGGACAGGGCTTGGGTACGAGCAGTACTTC. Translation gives CSASGTGLGYEQYF.

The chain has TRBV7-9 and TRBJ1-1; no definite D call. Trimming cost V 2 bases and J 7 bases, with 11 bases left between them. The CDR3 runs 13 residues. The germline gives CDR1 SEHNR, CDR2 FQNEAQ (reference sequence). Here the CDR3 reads CASSLREWSEAFF. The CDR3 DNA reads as TGTGCCAGCAGCTTAAGGGAGTGGAGTGAAGCTTTCTTT. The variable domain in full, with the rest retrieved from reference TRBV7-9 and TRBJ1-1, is DTGVSQNPRHKITKRGQNVTFRCDPISEHNRLYWYRQTLGQGPEFLTYFQNEAQLEKSRLLSDRFSAERPKGSFSTLEIQRTEQGDSAMYLCASSLREWSEAFFGQGTRLTVV.

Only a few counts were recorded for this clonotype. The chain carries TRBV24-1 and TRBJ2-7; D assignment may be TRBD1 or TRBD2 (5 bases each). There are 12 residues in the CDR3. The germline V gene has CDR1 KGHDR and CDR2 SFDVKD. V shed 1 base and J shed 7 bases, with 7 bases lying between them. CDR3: CATSDFGAEQYV. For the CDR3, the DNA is TGTGCCACCAGTGATTTCGGGGCTGAGCAGTACGTC.

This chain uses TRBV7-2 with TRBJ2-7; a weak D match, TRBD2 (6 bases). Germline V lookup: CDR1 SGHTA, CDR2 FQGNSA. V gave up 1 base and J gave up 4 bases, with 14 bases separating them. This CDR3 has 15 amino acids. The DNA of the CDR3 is TGTGCCAGCAGCTTAGAGACGGGAGACAAGTACGAGCAGTACGTC. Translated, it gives CASSLETGDKYEQYV.

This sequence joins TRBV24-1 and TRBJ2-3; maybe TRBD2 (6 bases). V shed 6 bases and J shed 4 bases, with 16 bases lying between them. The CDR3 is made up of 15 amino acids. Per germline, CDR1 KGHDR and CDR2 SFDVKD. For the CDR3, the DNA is TGTGCCACCAGTTCCGCGGGGCGAGGGGCAGATACGCAGTATTTT. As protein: CATSSAGRGADTQYF.

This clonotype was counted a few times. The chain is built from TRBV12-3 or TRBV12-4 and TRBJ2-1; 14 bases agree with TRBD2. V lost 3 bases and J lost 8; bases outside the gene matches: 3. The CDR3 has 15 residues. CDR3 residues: CASSFGTSGGDEQFF. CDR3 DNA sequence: TGTGCCAGCAGTTTCGGGACTAGCGGGGGCGATGAGCAGTTCTTC.

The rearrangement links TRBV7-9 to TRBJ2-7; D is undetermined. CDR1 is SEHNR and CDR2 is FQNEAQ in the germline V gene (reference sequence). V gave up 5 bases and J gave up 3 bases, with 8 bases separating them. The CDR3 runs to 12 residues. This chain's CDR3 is CASSPDGYEQYF. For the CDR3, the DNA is TGTGCCAGCAGCCCCGACGGCTACGAGCAGTACTTC.

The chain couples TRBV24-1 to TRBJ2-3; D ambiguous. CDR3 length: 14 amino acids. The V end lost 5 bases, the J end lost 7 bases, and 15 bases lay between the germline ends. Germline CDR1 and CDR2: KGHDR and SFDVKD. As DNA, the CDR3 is TGTGCCACCAGTGCCCCGACGGGCCCGCATACGCAGTATTTT. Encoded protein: CATSAPTGPHTQYF.

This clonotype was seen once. The DNA of the CDR3 is TGTGCCAGCAGTGAGACATACTCCTACGAGCAGTACTTC. Amino acid sequence: CASSETYSYEQYF. This chain connects TRBV2 to TRBJ2-7; D is unclear. The V end was cut by 3 bases, the J end by 0 bases, with 6 bases between. Germline V gives CDR1 SNHLY, CDR2 FYNNEI. There are 13 residues in the CDR3.

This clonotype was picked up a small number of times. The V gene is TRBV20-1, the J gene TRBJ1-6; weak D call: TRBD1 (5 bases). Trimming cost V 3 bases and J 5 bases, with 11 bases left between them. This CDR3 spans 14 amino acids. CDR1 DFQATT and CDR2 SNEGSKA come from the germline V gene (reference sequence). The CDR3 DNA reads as TGCAGTGCTAGGGGGGACCATGATAATTCACCCCTCCACTTT. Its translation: CSARGDHDNSPLHF.

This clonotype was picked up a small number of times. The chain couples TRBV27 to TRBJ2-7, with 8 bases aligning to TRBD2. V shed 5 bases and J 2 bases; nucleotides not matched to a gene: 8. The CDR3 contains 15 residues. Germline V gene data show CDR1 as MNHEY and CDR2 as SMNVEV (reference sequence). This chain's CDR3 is CASSPRGRITYEQYF. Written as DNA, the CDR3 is TGTGCCAGCAGTCCTCGCGGGAGGATAACCTACGAGCAGTACTTC.

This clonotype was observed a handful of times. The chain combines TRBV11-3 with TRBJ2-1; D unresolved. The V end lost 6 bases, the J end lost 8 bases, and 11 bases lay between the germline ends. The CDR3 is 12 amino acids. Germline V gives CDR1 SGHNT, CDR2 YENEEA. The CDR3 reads CASRGSTYEQFF. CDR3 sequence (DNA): TGTGCCAGCAGAGGTAGCACGTATGAGCAGTTCTTC.

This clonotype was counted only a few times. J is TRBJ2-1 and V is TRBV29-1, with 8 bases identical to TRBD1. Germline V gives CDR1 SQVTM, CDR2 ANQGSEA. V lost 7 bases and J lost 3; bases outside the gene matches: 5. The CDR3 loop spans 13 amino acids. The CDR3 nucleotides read TGCAGCGGGGGGACAGGTTTCTACAATGAGCAGTTCTTC. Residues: CSGGTGFYNEQFF.

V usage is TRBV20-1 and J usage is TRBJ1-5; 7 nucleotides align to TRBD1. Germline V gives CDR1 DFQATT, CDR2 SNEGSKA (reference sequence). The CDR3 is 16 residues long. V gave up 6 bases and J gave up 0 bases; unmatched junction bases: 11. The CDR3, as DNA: TGCAGTGCCGCTGGGACAGAGTCCTATAGCAATCAGCCCCAGCATTTT. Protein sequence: CSAAGTESYSNQPQHF.

CDR3 sequence: CASRVGVEQPQHF. The CDR3 nucleotides are TGCGCCAGCAGAGTTGGAGTCGAGCAGCCCCAGCATTTT. The chain links TRBV10-2 to TRBJ1-5, with D hard to call. Trimming took 6 bases from V and 7 from J, leaving 13 bases between them. This CDR3 has 13 amino acids. Germline loops: CDR1 WSHSY, CDR2 SAAADI.

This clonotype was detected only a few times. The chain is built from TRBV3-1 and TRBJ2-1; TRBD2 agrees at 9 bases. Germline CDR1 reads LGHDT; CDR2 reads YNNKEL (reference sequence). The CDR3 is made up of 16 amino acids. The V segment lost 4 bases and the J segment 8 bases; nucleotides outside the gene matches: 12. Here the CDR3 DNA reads TGTGCCAGCAGCCTATCCCGTGTAGCGGGAGTGGATGAGCAGTTCTTC. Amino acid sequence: CASSLSRVAGVDEQFF.

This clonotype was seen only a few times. The CDR3 here is CASSLDRNRQPQHF. The CDR3, as DNA: TGTGCCAGCAGTCTAGACCGGAACAGACAGCCCCAGCATTTT. This chain joins TRBV12-3 or TRBV12-4 and TRBJ1-5; D uncertain. The CDR3 contains 14 residues. V dropped 5 bases and J dropped 7 bases, with 15 bases sitting between them.

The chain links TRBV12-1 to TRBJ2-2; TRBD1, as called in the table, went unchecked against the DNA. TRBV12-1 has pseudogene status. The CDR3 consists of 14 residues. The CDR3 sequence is CASSFPPHTGELFF. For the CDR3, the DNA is TGTGCCAGCAGCTTTCCCCCCCACACCGGGGAGCTGTTTTTT.